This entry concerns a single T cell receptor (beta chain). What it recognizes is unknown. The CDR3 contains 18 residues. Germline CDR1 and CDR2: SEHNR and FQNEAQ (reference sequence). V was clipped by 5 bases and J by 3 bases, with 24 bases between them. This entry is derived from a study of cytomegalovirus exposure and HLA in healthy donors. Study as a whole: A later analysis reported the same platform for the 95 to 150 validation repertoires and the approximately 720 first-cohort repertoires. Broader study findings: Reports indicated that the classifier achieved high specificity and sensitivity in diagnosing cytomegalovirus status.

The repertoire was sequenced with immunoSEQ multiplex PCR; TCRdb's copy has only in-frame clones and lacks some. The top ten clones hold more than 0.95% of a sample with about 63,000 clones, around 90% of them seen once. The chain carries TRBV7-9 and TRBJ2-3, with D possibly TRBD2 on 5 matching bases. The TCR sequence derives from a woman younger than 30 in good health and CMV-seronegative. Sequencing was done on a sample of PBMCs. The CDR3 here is CASSRLFWRMNGTDTQYF. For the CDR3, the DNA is TGTGCCAGCAGCCGCCTTTTCTGGAGGATGAATGGTACAGATACGCAGTATTTT.